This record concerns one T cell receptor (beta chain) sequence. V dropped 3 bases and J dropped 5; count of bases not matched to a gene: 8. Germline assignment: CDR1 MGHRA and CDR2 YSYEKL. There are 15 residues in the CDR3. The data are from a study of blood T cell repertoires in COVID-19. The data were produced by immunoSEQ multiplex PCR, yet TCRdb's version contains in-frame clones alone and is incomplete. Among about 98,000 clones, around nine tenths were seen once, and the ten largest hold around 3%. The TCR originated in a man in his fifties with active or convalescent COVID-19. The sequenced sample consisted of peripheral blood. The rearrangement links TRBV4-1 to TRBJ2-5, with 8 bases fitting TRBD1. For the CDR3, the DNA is TGCGCCAGCAGCCAGACGACAGGGGTTGTGGAGACCCAGTACTTC. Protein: CASSQTTGVVETQYF.